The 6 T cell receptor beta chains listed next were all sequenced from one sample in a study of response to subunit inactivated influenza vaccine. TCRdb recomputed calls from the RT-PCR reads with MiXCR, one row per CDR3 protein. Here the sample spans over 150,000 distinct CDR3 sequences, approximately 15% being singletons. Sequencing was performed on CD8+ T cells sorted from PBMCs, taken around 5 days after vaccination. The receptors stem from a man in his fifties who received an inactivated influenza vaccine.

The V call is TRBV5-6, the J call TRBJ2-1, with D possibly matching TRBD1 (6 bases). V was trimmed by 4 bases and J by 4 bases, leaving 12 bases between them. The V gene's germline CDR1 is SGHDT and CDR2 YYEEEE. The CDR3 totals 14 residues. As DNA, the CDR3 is TGTGCCAGCAGCGAAGTAGGACAGTACAATGAGCAGTTCTTC. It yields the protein CASSEVGQYNEQFF.

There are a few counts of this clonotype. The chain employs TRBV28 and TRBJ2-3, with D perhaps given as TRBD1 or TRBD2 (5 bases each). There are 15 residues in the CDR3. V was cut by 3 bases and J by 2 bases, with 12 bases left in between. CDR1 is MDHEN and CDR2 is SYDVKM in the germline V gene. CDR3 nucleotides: TGTGCCAGCAGTTTTCTCGGGACCATCACAGATACGCAGTATTTT. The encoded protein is CASSFLGTITDTQYF.

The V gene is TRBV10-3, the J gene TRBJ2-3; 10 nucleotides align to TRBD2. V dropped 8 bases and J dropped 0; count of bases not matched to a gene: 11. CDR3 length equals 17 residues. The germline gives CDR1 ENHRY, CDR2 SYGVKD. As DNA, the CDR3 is TGTGCCATCCACACTAGCGGGGATGCTTCTAGCACAGATACGCAGTATTTT. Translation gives CAIHTSGDASSTDTQYF.

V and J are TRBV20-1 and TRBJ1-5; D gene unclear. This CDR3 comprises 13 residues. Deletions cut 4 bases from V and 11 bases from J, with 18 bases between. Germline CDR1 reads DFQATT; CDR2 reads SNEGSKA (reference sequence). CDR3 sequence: CSATRRPEKSQHF. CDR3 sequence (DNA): TGCAGTGCTACCCGCAGGCCCGAAAAGTCCCAGCATTTT.

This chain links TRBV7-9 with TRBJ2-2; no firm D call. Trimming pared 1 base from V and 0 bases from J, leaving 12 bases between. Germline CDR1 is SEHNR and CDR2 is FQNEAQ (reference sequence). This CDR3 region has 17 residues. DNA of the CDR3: TGTGCCAGCAGCTTAGTGGGTGGCAGGTCGAACACCGGGGAGCTGTTTTTT. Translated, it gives CASSLVGGRSNTGELFF.

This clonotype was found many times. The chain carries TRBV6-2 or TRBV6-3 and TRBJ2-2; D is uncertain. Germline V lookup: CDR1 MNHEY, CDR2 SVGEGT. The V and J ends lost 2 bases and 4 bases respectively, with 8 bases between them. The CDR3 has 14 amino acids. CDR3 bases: TGTGCCAGCAGTTACAATTGGTTCACCGGGGAGCTGTTTTTT. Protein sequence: CASSYNWFTGELFF.